This T cell receptor (beta chain) was retrieved from a study of T cells after yellow fever vaccination. Overall study findings and caveats: Detected again after the booster were most primary-vaccination clones, at 95% to 98% CD4 and about 90% CD8.

The study made its TCR cDNA through 5'RACE template switching. That step introduced a universal primer site along with UMIs. TCRdb fed the 5' RACE reads into MiXCR, producing one record per CDR3 protein. Of just under 600,000 distinct CDR3 sequences listed, roughly 14% are singletons. The sample holds a few counts of this clonotype. Its antigen is still unknown. Germline-derived CDR1 and CDR2 are SGHRS and YFSETQ. J lost 5 bases, V lost 4 bases, and 14 bases had no gene match. This CDR3 contains 18 residues. The receptor comes from a man aged 25-45 years who received the YFV17D yellow fever vaccine. The chain carries TRBV5-1 and TRBJ2-3; 12 bases line up with TRBD1. The starting material was PBMCs, obtained on the day of the yellow fever booster vaccination. CDR3 sequence reads: CASSPTGTGGASKDTQYF. For the CDR3, the DNA is TGCGCCAGCAGCCCAACCGGGACAGGGGGCGCGAGTAAAGATACGCAGTATTTT.